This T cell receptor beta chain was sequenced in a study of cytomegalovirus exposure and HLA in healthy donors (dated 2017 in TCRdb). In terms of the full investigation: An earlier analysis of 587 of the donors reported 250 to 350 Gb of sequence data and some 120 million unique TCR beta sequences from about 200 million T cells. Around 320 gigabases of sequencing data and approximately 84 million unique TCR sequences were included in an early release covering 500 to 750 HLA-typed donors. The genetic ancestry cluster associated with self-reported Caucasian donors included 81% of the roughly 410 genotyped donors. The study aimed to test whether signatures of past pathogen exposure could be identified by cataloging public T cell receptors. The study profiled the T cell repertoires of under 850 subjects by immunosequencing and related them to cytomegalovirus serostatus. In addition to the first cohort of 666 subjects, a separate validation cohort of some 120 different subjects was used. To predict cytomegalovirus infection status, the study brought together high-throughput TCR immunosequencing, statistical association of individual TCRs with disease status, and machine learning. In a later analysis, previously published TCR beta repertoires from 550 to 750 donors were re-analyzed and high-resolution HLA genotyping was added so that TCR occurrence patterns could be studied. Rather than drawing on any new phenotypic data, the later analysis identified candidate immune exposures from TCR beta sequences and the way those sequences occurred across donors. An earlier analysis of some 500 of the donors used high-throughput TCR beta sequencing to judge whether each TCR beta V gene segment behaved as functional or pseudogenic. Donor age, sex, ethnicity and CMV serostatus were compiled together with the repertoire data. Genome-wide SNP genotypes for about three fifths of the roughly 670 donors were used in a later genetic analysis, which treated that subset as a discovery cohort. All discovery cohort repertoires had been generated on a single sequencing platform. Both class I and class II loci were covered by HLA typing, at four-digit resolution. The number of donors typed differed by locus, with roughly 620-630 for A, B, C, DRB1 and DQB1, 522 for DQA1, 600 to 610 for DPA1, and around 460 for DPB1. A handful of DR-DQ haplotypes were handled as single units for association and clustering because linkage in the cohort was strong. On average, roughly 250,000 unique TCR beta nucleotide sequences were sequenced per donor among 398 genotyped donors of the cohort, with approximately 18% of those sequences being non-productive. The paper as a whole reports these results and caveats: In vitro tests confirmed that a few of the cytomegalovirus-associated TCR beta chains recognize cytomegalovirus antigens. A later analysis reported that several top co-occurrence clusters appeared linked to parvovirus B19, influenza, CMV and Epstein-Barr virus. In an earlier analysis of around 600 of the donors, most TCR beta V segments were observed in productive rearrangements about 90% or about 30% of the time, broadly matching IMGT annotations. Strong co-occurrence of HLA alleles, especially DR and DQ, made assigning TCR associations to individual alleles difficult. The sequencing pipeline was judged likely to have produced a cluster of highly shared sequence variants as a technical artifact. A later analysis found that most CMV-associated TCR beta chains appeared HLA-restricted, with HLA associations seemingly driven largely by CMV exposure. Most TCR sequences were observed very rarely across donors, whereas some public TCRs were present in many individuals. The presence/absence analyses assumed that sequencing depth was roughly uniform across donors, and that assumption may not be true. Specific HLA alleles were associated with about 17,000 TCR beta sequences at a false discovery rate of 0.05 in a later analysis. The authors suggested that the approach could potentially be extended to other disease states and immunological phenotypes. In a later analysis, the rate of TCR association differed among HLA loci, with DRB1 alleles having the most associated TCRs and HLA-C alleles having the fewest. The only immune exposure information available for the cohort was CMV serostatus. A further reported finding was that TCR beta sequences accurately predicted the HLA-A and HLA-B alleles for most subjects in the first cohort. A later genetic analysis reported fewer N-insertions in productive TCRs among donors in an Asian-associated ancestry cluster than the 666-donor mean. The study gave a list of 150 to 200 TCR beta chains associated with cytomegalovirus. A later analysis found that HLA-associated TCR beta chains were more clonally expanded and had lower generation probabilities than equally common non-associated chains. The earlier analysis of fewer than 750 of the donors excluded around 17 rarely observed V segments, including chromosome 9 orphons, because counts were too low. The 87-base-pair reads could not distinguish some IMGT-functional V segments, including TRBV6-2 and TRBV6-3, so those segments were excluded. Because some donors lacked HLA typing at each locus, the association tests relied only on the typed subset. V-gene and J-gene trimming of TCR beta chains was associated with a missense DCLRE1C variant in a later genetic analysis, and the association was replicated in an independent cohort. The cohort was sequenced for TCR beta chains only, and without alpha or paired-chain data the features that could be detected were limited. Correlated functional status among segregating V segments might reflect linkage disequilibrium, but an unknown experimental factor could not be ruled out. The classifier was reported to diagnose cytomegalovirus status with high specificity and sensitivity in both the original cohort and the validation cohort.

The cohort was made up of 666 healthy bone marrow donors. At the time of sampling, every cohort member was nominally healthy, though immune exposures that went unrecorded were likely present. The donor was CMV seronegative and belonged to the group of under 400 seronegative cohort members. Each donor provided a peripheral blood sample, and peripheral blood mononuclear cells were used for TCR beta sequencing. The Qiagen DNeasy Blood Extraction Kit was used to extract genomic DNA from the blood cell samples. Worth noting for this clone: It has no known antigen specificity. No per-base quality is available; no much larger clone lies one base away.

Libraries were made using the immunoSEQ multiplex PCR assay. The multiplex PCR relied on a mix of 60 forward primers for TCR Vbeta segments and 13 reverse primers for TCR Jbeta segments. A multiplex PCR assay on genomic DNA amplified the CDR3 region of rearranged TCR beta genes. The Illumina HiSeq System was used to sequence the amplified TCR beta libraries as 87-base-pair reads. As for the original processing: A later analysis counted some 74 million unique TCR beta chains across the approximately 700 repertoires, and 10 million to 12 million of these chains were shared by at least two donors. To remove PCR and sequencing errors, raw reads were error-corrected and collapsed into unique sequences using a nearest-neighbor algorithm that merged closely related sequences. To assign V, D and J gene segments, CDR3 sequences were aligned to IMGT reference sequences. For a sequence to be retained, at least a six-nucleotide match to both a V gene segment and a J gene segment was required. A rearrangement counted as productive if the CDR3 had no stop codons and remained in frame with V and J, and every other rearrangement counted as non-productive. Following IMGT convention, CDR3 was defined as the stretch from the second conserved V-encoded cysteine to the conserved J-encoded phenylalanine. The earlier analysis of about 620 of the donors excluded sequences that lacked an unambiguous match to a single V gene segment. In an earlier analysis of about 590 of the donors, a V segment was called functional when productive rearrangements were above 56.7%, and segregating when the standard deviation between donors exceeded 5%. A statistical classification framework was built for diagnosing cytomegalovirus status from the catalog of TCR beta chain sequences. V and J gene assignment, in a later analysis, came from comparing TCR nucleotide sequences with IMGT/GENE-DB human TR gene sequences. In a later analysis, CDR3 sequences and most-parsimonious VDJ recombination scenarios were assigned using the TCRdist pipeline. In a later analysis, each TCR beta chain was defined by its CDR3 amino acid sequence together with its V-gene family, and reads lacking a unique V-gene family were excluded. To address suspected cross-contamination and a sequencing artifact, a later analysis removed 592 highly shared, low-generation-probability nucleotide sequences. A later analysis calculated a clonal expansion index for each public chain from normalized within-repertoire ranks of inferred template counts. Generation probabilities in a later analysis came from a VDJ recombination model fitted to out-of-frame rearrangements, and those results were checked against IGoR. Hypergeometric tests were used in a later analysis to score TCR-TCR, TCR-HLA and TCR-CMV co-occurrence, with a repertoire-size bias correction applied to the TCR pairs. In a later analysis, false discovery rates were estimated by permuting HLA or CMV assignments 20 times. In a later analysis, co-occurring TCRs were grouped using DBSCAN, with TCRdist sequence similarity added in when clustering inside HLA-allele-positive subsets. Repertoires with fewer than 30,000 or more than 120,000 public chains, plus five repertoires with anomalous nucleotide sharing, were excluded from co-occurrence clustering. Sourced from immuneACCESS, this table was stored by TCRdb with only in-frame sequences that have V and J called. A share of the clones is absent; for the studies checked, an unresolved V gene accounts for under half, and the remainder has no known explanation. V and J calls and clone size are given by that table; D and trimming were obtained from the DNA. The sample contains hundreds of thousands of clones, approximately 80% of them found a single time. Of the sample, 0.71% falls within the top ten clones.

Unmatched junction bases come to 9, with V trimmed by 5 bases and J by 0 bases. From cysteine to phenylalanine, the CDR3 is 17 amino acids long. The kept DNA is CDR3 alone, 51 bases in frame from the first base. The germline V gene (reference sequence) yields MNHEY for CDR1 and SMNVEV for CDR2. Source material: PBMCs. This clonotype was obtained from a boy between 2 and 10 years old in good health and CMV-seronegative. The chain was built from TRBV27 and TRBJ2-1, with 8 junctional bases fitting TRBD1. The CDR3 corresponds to CASSTYRGKSSYNEQFF. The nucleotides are TGTGCCAGCAGTACTTACAGGGGGAAGAGCTCCTACAATGAGCAGTTCTTC.